This T cell receptor beta chain is from a study of blood T cell repertoires in COVID-19. Study background: Whether acute or convalescent, the COVID-19 samples came from the United States, Italy and Spain. PBMCs, B-cell-depleted T cells, or T cells were the source of the cDNA or gDNA that made up the material.

The V end lost 5 bases, the J end lost 0 bases, and 19 bases lay between the germline ends. Germline values: CDR1 GTSNPN, CDR2 SVGIG (reference sequence). This CDR3 has 16 amino acids. As handled by the study authors: Amplification from reference gene primers served as the basis for estimated nucleated cell counts. Method: immunoSEQ multiplex PCR; TCRdb's copy keeps in-frame clones and lacks some. V and J calls plus clone size are reproduced from that table; the DNA served to infer D and trimming. The table lists 100,000 to 150,000 clones, over 75% of them singletons. Source material: peripheral blood. This TCR derives from a woman aged 55-69 years with acute or convalescent COVID-19. J is TRBJ1-2 and V is TRBV30; the D gene is possibly TRBD1 (5 bases). CDR3 amino acids: CAWVTLGQGTNYGYTF. CDR3 DNA: TGTGCCTGGGTTACCCTCGGACAAGGGACTAACTATGGCTACACCTTC.